This T cell receptor (beta chain) is drawn from a study of CD8 T cells in Susac syndrome. Study context: Among the Susac syndrome patients sequenced, over 5 had active disease and roughly 8 were in remission. Patients with Susac syndrome were therapy-naive, taking corticosteroids, with some also receiving intravenous immunoglobulin, or taking intravenous immunoglobulin alone at the time their blood was drawn.

Random hexamers were used to reverse transcribe the RNA input (about 0.5 to 1 ug). Each CDR3 protein is one row after TCRdb ran MiXCR on the immunoSEQ multiplex PCR reads. The sample holds around 110,000 distinct CDR3 sequences, around 94% seen once. This CDR3 is 16 amino acids long. Germline loops: CDR1 SGHTA, CDR2 FQGNSA. Trimming took off 4 bases at V and 2 bases at J, with 16 bases between the two ends. The rearrangement links TRBV7-2 to TRBJ2-3; TRBD2 is a possible D gene (5 bases). Input material: CD8+ T cells from PBMCs. The TCR was taken from a human donor with Susac syndrome. The CDR3 sequence is CASSSHSVTPTDTQYF. The CDR3 DNA follows: TGTGCCAGCAGCTCACATAGCGTGACGCCCACAGATACGCAGTATTTT. The full variable domain, with the rest looked up from reference TRBV7-2 and TRBJ2-3, is GAGVSQSPSNKVTEKGKDVELRCDPISGHTALYWYRQSLGQGLEFLIYFQGNSAPDKSGLPSDRFSAERTGGSVSTLTIQRTQQEDSAVYLCASSSHSVTPTDTQYFGPGTRLTVL.